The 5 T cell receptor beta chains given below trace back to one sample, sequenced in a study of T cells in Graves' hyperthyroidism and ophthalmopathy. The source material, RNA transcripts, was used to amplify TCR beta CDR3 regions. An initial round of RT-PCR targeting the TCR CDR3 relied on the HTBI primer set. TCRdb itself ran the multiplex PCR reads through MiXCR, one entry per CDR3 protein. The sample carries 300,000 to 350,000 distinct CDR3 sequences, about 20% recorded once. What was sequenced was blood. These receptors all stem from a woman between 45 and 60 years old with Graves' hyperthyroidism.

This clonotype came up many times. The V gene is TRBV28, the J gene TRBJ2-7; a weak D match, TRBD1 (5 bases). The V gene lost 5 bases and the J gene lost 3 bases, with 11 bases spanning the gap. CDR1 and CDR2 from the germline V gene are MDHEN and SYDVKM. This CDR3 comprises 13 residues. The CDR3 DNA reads TGTGCCAGCAGTCAAGACAGATTCTACGAGCAGTACTTC. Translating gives CASSQDRFYEQYF.

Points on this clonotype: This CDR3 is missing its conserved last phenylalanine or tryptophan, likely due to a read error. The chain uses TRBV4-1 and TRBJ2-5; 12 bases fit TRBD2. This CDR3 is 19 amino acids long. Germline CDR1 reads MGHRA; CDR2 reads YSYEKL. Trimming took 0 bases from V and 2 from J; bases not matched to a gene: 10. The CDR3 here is CASSQDPPTSGGPQETQYL. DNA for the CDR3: TGCGCCAGCAGCCAAGACCCCCCTACTAGCGGGGGGCCTCAAGAGACCCAGTACCTC.

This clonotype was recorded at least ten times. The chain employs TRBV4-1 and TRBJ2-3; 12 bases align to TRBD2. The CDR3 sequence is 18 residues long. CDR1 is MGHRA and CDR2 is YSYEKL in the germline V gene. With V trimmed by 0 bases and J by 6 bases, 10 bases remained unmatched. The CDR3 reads CASSQEALTSGGTDTQYF. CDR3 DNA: TGCGCCAGCAGCCAAGAGGCCCTGACTAGCGGGGGTACCGATACGCAGTATTTT.

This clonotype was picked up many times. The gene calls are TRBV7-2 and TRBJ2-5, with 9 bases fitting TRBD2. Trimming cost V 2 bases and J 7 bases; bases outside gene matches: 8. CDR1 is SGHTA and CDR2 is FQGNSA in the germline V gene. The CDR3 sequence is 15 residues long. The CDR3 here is CASSLSSGDLGTQYF. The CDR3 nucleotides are TGTGCCAGCAGCTTATCTAGCGGGGACCTAGGGACCCAGTACTTC.

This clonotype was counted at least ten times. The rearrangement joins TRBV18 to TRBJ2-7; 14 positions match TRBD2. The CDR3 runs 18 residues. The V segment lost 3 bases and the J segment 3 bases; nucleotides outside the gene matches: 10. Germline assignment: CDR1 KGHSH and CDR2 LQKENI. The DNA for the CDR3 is TGTGCCAGCTCACCGTTCGGGACTAGCGGGAGCTTCAACTACGAGCAGTACTTC. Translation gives CASSPFGTSGSFNYEQYF.